A selection of T cell receptor beta chains follows, all from one sample in a study of blood T cells in healthy people across ages. Via MiXCR, TCRdb re-called the 5' RACE reads, giving one row per CDR3 protein. The sample has hundreds of thousands of distinct CDR3 sequences, about 30% seen once. The sequenced material came from blood. Receptors originate from a woman over 75 in good health. Both conserved end residues are part of each CDR3. A D gene is named only where the DNA matches it firmly. For some rows the clone size is stated as once, few or many, or as a class when expanded; others skip it.

>NA|TRBV7-2|TRBJ2-6|NA
CASSFGPGTSSGANVLTF
TGTGCCAGCAGCTTTGGCCCCGGGACATCCTCTGGGGCCAACGTCCTGACTTTC
>NA|TRBV15|TRBJ1-1|few
CATSAKGLLNTEAFF
TGTGCCACCAGCGCCAAGGGACTGTTGAACACTGAAGCTTTCTTT
>NA|TRBV4-3|TRBJ1-1|NA
CASSQAGEAFF
TGTGCCAGCAGCCAGGCCGGGGAAGCTTTCTTT
>NA|TRBV28|TRBJ2-3|NA
CASGLVRVGDTQYF
TGTGCCAGCGGCCTAGTTAGGGTGGGAGATACGCAGTATTTT
>NA|TRBV7-9|TRBJ1-2|NA
CASGNGYTF
TGTGCTTCAGGGAATGGCTACACCTTC
>NA|TRBV11-2|TRBJ2-6|NA
CGSSLGVGANVLTF
TGTGGCAGCAGCTTAGGGGTCGGGGCCAACGTCCTGACTTTC
>TRBD1|TRBV5-6|TRBJ2-7|many
CASSPDRGDYEQYF
TGTGCCAGCAGCCCGGACAGGGGGGACTACGAGCAGTACTTC
>NA|TRBV20-1|TRBJ2-5|many
CSAGSQQAEAQYF
TGCAGTGCGGGCTCTCAACAGGCTGAGGCCCAGTACTTC
>TRBD2|TRBV4-2|TRBJ2-3|many
CASSPLTRRGGITDTQYF
TGTGCCAGCAGCCCCCTCACTAGGCGGGGGGGTATCACAGATACGCAGTATTTT
>NA|TRBV21-1|TRBJ1-5|NA
CASRPEGGRGRNQPQHF
TGTGCCAGCAGGCCCGAGGGGGGGAGGGGAAGAAATCAGCCCCAGCATTTT
>TRBD1|TRBV6-2/TRBV6-3|TRBJ2-1|NA
CASTLATGQGYDEQFF
TGTGCCAGCACTTTAGCGACGGGACAGGGGTACGATGAGCAGTTCTTC
>NA|TRBV2|TRBJ2-3|NA
CASSRGQPSTDTQYF
TGTGCCAGCAGCCGAGGACAGCCTAGCACAGATACGCAGTATTTT
>TRBD2|TRBV20-1|TRBJ2-1|many
CSAKRLAGGLASYNEQFF
TGCAGTGCTAAAAGACTAGCGGGGGGCCTTGCTTCCTACAATGAGCAGTTCTTC
>NA|TRBV10-3|TRBJ2-1|many
CAISAQGTEQFF
TGTGCCATCAGTGCTCAGGGTACTGAGCAGTTCTTC
>TRBD2|TRBV7-9|TRBJ2-1|NA
CSSSPIAGEPYNEQFF
TGTTCCAGCAGTCCAATAGCGGGGGAGCCCTACAATGAGCAGTTCTTC
>TRBD1|TRBV6-6|TRBJ1-1|many
CASSYGQDTNTEAFF
TGTGCCAGCAGTTACGGACAGGACACGAACACTGAAGCTTTCTTT
>TRBD1|TRBV6-6|TRBJ2-4|many
CASSEDRLAKNIQYF
TGTGCCAGCAGTGAGGACAGGTTAGCCAAAAACATTCAGTACTTC
>TRBD1|TRBV5-1|TRBJ2-5|NA
CASHRDRGLTYQETQYF
TGCGCCAGCCATCGGGACAGGGGGCTAACGTACCAAGAGACCCAGTACTTC
>NA|TRBV6-2/TRBV6-3|TRBJ1-1|many
CASSYRQEAFF
TGTGCCAGCAGTTACCGTCAAGAAGCTTTCTTT
>NA|TRBV28|TRBJ2-4|few
CASNRQQGGKNIQYF
TGTGCCAGCAATCGCCAACAGGGAGGGAAAAACATTCAGTACTTC
>TRBD1|TRBV5-1|TRBJ1-2|NA
CASSLDGQGRGYGYTF
TGCGCCAGCAGCTTGGATGGACAGGGCAGAGGCTATGGCTACACCTTC
>NA|TRBV9|TRBJ2-3|few
CASSVASSGTDTQYF
TGTGCCAGCAGCGTAGCTTCTAGCGGCACAGATACGCAGTATTTT
>TRBD1|TRBV27|TRBJ2-3|many
CASSPHRGQVVDTQYF
TGTGCCAGCAGTCCTCACAGGGGGCAGGTCGTGGATACGCAGTATTTT
>NA|TRBV24-1|TRBJ1-1|NA
CATSDFSGEAFF
TGTGCCACCAGTGATTTTAGCGGGGAAGCTTTCTTT
>TRBD1|TRBV19|TRBJ1-1|NA
CASSVDREGTEAFF
TGTGCCAGTAGTGTGGACAGGGAGGGCACTGAAGCTTTCTTT
>NA|TRBV20-1|TRBJ1-2|many
CSARDLQGLYGYTF
TGCAGTGCTAGAGATCTCCAGGGCTTATATGGCTACACCTTC
>NA|TRBV27|TRBJ2-7|many
CASSLSDGSYEQYF
TGTGCCAGCAGTTTATCCGACGGGAGCTACGAGCAGTACTTC
>TRBD2|TRBV7-2|TRBJ2-3|NA
CASSSSGAHTDMQYF
TGTGCCAGCAGCTCCAGCGGGGCCCACACAGATATGCAGTATTTT
>NA|TRBV5-4|TRBJ2-3|NA
CASSSLGGVDTQYF
TGTGCCAGCAGCTCATTGGGAGGCGTAGATACGCAGTATTTT
>NA|TRBV2|TRBJ2-4|many
CASSEGRGNIQYF
TGTGCCAGCAGTGAAGGAAGGGGCAACATTCAGTACTTC
>NA|TRBV5-6|TRBJ2-6|NA
CASSSGNLANVLTF
TGTGCCAGCAGCTCCGGGAACTTAGCCAACGTCCTGACTTTC
>NA|TRBV9|TRBJ2-7|many
CASSPMTGGPVYEQYF
TGTGCCAGCAGCCCCATGACAGGCGGCCCCGTCTACGAGCAGTACTTC
>TRBD1|TRBV20-1|TRBJ2-5|many
CSAITDDRGPETQYF
TGCAGTGCTATCACTGATGACAGGGGGCCAGAGACCCAGTACTTC
>NA|TRBV7-2|TRBJ2-3|many
CASSVSGTRTDTQYF
TGTGCCAGCAGCGTTTCCGGAACACGCACAGATACGCAGTATTTT
>NA|TRBV5-4|TRBJ2-1|many
CASSPASGYNEQFF
TGTGCCAGCAGCCCCGCCTCCGGATACAATGAGCAGTTCTTC
>NA|TRBV6-5|TRBJ1-1|NA
CASSYLSPGNTEAFF
TGTGCCAGCAGTTACTTATCCCCAGGGAACACTGAAGCTTTCTTT
>TRBD1|TRBV6-6|TRBJ1-3|NA
CASSFPQGTAGNTIYF
TGTGCCAGCAGTTTCCCTCAGGGGACAGCCGGAAACACCATATATTTT
>TRBD1|TRBV20-1|TRBJ2-7|many
CSAPRILDRGYDYEQYF
TGCAGTGCTCCACGGATTTTGGACAGGGGGTACGACTACGAGCAGTACTTC
>TRBD1|TRBV7-9|TRBJ2-7|NA
CASSLARGQDNSYEQYF
TGTGCCAGCAGCTTAGCGCGGGGACAGGACAACTCCTACGAGCAGTACTTC
>TRBD1|TRBV19|TRBJ2-6|NA
CASSVLSRDRVTGANVLTF
TGTGCCAGTAGTGTTCTAAGCCGGGACAGGGTTACTGGGGCCAACGTCCTGACTTTC
>NA|TRBV7-3|TRBJ1-4|many
CASSPGRGEKLFF
TGTGCCAGCAGCCCCGGGAGGGGTGAAAAACTGTTTTTT
>TRBD2|TRBV7-9|TRBJ2-5|many
CASSSGTSGGPEQYF
TGTGCCAGCAGCTCCGGGACTAGCGGGGGGCCTGAGCAGTACTTC
>TRBD2|TRBV7-8|TRBJ2-5|many
CASSLVGLAGRQGETQYF
TGTGCCAGCAGCTTGGTGGGACTAGCGGGGCGTCAGGGGGAGACCCAGTACTTC